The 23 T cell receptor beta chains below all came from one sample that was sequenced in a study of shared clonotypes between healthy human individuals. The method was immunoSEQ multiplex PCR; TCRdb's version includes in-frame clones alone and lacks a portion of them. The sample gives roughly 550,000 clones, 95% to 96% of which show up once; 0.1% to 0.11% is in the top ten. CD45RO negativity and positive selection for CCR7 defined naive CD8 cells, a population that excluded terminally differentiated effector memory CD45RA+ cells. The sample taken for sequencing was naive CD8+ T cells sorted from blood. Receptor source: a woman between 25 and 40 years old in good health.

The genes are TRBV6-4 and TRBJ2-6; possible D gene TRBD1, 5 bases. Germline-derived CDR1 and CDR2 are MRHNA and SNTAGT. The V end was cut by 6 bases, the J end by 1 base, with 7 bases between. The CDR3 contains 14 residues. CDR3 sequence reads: CASRAGSGANVLTF. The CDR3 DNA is TGTGCCAGCAGAGCAGGGTCTGGGGCCAACGTCCTGACTTTC.

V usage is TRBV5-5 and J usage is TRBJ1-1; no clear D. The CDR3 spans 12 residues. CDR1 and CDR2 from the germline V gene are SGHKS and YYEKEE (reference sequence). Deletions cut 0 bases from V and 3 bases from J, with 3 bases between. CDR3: CASSLGYTEAFF. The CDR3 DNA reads TGTGCCAGCAGCTTGGGATACACTGAAGCTTTCTTT.

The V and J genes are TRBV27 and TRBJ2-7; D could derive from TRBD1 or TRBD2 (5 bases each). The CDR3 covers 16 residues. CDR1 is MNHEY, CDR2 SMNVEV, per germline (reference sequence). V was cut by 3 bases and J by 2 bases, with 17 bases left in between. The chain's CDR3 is CASSFGVGERTYEQYF. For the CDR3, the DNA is TGTGCCAGCAGTTTCGGGGTGGGGGAGCGAACCTACGAGCAGTACTTC.

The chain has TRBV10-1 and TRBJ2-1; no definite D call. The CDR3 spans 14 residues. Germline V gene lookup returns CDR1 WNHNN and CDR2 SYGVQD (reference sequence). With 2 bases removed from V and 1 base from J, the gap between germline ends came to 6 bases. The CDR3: CASSETGSYNEQFF. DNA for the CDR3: TGCGCCAGCAGTGAGACTGGGTCCTACAATGAGCAGTTCTTC.

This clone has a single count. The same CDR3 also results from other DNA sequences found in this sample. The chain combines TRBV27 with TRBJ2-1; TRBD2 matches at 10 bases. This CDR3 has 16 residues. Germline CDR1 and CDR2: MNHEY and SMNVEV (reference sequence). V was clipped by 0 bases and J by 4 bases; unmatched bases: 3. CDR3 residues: CASSLSGTSAYNEQFF. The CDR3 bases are TGTGCCAGCAGTTTATCAGGGACTAGCGCTTACAATGAGCAGTTCTTC.

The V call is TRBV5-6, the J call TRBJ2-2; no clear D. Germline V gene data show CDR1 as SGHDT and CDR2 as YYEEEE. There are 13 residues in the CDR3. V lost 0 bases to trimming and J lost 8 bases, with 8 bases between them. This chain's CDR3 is CASSLGLPGELFF. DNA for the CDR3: TGTGCCAGCAGCTTGGGGCTCCCTGGGGAGCTGTTTTTT.

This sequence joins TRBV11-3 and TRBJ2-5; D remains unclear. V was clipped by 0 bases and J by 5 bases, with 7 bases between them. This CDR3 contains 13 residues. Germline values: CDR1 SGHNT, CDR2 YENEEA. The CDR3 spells CASSLDSIETQYF. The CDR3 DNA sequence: TGTGCCAGCAGCTTAGACAGTATTGAGACCCAGTACTTC.

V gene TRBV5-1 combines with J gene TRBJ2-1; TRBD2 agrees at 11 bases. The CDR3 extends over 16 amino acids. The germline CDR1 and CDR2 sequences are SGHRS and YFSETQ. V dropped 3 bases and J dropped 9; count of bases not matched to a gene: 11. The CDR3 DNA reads TGCGCCAGCAGCTCTCTAACTAGCGGGAGTCTAGGTGAGCAGTTCTTC. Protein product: CASSSLTSGSLGEQFF.

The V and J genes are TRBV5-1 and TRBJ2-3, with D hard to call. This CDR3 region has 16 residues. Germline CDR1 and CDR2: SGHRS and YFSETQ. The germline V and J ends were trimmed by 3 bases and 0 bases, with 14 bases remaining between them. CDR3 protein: CASSSETLESTDTQYF. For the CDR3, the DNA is TGCGCCAGCAGCTCGGAGACACTCGAGAGCACAGATACGCAGTATTTT.

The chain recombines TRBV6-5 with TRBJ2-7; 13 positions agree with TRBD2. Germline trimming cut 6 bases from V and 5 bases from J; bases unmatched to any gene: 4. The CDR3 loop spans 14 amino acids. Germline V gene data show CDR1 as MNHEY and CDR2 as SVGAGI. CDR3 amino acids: CASSGGLAGHEQYF. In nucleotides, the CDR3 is TGTGCCAGCAGCGGGGGACTAGCGGGACACGAGCAGTACTTC.

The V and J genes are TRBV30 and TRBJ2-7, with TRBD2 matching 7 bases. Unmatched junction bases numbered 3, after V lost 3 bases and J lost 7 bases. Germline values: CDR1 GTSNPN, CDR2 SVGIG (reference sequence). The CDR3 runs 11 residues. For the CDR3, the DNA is TGTGCCTGGAGCATGGGAGGGGAGCAGTACTTC. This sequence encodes CAWSMGGEQYF.

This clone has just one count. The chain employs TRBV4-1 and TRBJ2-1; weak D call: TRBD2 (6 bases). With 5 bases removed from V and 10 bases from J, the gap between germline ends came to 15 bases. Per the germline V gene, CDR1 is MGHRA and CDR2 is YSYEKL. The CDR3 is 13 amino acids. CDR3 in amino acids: CASSFLSGVEQFF. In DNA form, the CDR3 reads TGCGCCAGCAGCTTTTTGTCGGGGGTGGAGCAGTTCTTC.

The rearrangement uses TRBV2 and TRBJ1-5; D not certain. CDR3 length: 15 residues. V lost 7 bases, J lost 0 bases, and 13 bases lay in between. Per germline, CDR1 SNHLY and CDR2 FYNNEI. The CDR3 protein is CASNKMGFSNQPQHF. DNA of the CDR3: TGTGCCAGCAACAAAATGGGTTTTAGCAATCAGCCCCAGCATTTT. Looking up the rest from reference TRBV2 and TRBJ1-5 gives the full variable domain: EPEVTQTPSHQVTQMGQEVILRCVPISNHLYFYWYRQILGQKVEFLVSFYNNEISEKSEIFDDQFSVERPDGSNFTLKIRSTKLEDSAMYFCASNKMGFSNQPQHFGDGTRLSIL.

The CDR3 coding sequence is TGTGCCAGCAGCAACTTACAGGGTTACGCCGGGGAGCTGTTTTTT. Translating gives CASSNLQGYAGELFF. This rearrangement joins TRBV9 to TRBJ2-2, with D perhaps matching TRBD1 (6 bases). Trimming left V 4 bases short and J 6 bases short, with 16 bases between. This CDR3 is 15 amino acids long. Germline V CDR1 and CDR2: SGDLS, YYNGEE.

CDR3 coding DNA: TGTGCCATCAGTGAGACGAAAGGCAGGGGGATTTACGAGCAGTACTTC. This gives the protein CAISETKGRGIYEQYF. J is TRBJ2-7 and V is TRBV10-3; TRBD1 matches 7 bases. CDR3 length: 16 residues. V lost 2 bases to trimming and J lost 4 bases; unmatched junction nucleotides: 11. Germline CDR1 reads ENHRY; CDR2 reads SYGVKD.

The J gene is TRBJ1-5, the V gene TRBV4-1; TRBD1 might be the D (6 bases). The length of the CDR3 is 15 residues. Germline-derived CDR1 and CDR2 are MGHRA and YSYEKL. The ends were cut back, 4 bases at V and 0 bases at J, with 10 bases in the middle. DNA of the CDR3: TGCGCCAGCAGCCGACGGACAGATAGCAATCAGCCCCAGCATTTT. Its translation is CASSRRTDSNQPQHF.

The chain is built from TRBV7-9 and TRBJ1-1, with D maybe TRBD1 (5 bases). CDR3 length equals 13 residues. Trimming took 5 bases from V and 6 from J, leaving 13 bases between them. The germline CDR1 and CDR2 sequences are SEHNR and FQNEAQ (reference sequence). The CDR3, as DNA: TGTGCCAGCAGCCAAACGACAGATGCTGAAGCTTTCTTT. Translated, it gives CASSQTTDAEAFF.

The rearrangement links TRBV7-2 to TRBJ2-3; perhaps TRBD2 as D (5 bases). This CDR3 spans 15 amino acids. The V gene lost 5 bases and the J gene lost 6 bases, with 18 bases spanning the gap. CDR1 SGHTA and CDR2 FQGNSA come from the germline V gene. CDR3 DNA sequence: TGTGCCAGCAGCCCGGCCACGGGGTCCTATGATACGCAGTATTTT. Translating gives CASSPATGSYDTQYF.

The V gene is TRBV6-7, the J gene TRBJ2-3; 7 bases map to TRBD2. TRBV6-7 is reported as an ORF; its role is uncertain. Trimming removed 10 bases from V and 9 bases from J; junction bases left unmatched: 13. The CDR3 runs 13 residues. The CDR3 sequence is CANRAPLGGTQYF. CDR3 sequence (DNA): TGTGCCAATCGAGCCCCCCTGGGGGGGACGCAGTATTTT.

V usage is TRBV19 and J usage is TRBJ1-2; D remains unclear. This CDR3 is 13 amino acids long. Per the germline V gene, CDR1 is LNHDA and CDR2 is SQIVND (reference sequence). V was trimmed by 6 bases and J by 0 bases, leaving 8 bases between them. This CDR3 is CASSIIANYGYTF. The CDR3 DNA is TGTGCCAGTAGCATTATAGCTAACTATGGCTACACCTTC.

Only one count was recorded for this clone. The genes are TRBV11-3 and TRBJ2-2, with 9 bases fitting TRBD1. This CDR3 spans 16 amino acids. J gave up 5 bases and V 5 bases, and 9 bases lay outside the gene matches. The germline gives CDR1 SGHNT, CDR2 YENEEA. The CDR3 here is CASSPWGGQGTGELFF. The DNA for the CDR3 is TGTGCCAGCAGCCCTTGGGGGGGACAGGGAACCGGGGAGCTGTTTTTT.

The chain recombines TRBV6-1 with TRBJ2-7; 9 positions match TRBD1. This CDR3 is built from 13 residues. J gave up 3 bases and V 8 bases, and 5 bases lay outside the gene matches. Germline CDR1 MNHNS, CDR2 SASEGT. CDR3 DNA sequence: TGTGCCAGCCGCGACAGGGGGATCTACGAGCAGTACTTC. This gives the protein CASRDRGIYEQYF.

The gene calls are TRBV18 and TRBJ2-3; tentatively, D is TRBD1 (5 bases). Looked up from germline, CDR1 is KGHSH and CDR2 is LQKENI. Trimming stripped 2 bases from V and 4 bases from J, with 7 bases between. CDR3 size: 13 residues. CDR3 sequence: CASSPGAADTQYF. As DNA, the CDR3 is TGTGCCAGCTCACCAGGGGCTGCAGATACGCAGTATTTT.